This passage covers 9 T cell receptor beta chains from one sample sequenced in a study of response to subunit inactivated influenza vaccine. MiXCR, applied by TCRdb to the RT-PCR reads, yields one record per CDR3 protein. Among just over 300,000 distinct CDR3 sequences listed, around a fifth were seen once. The specimen comprised PBMCs from blood, sampled less than 22 months after vaccination. The receptor source for this set is a man between 50 and 69 years old who received an inactivated influenza vaccine.

This clonotype was observed a few times. This rearrangement joins TRBV29-1 to TRBJ2-1; 12 bases map to TRBD2. The CDR3 has 14 amino acids. The germline V gene has CDR1 SQVTM and CDR2 ANQGSEA. With 4 bases clipped from V and 9 bases from J, the junction kept 7 bases outside the gene matches. CDR3 nucleotides: TGCAGCGTTGTGTCTAGCGGGGGGGCCGTTGAGCAGTTCTTC. Translating it yields CSVVSSGGAVEQFF.

The rearrangement joins TRBV7-2 to TRBJ2-1; 9 nucleotides align to TRBD2. The germline V gene has CDR1 SGHTA and CDR2 FQGNSA. The CDR3 extends over 15 amino acids. V lost 3 bases and J lost 4; bases outside the gene matches: 4. DNA for the CDR3: TGTGCCAGCAGCTTGTCCACTAGCGGGTACAATGAGCAGTTCTTC. This translates into CASSLSTSGYNEQFF.

This clonotype was seen many times. The chain links TRBV29-1 to TRBJ1-1; 9 nucleotides align to TRBD1. V dropped 6 bases and J dropped 1; count of bases not matched to a gene: 6. The V gene's germline CDR1 is SQVTM and CDR2 ANQGSEA. This CDR3 has 14 amino acids. The CDR3 region has the DNA TGCAGCGTACGGGACAGGGACCGGAACACTGAAGCTTTCTTT. Encoded protein: CSVRDRDRNTEAFF.

The chain is built from TRBV7-2 and TRBJ2-7; 11 positions agree with TRBD2. The CDR3 totals 15 residues. Trimming took 4 bases from V and 2 from J; bases not matched to a gene: 4. CDR1 SGHTA and CDR2 FQGNSA come from the germline V gene. CDR3 in amino acids: CASSSLAGGAYEQYF. CDR3 in DNA: TGTGCCAGCAGCTCCTTAGCGGGGGGGGCCTACGAGCAGTACTTC.

This clonotype was seen ten or more times. The J gene is TRBJ1-3, the V gene TRBV5-1; 7 bases agree with TRBD1. CDR1 SGHRS and CDR2 YFSETQ come from the germline V gene. Trimming at V came to 0 bases and at J to 0 bases, leaving 3 bases not matched to a gene. This CDR3 contains 16 residues. CDR3 sequence: CASSLAGQNSGNTIYF. DNA of the CDR3: TGCGCCAGCAGCTTGGCGGGACAGAACTCTGGAAACACCATATATTTT.

This clonotype was counted a few times. The chain recombines TRBV19 with TRBJ2-3; 8 nucleotides align to TRBD1. Germline trimming cut 4 bases from V and 2 bases from J; bases unmatched to any gene: 8. CDR1 and CDR2 (germline): LNHDA, SQIVND (reference sequence). The CDR3 contains 16 residues. CDR3 residues: CASSSGQGFHTDTQYF. For the CDR3, the DNA is TGTGCCAGTAGTAGCGGACAGGGCTTTCACACAGATACGCAGTATTTT.

This clonotype was counted at least ten times. This sequence joins TRBV24-1 and TRBJ2-1; 7 nucleotides match TRBD2. The germline V gene encodes CDR1 KGHDR and CDR2 SFDVKD. CDR3 length: 17 amino acids. J was trimmed by 0 bases and V by 4 bases; bases with no gene match: 8. The CDR3 nucleotides read TGTGCCACCAGTGAGGTAATAGCGGGTAGCTCCTACAATGAGCAGTTCTTC. It codes for CATSEVIAGSSYNEQFF.

The V gene is TRBV28, the J gene TRBJ2-6, with D hard to call. CDR3 size: 18 residues. Germline CDR1 MDHEN, CDR2 SYDVKM. The germline V and J ends were trimmed by 7 bases and 3 bases, with 22 bases remaining between them. The CDR3, as DNA: TGTGCCAGCACCCCTGGCGAGAGCGATTTCTTTGGGGCCAACGTCCTGACTTTC. Protein: CASTPGESDFFGANVLTF.

The rearrangement links TRBV20-1 to TRBJ2-7, with TRBD1 matching over 7 bases. The CDR3 has 14 residues. J was trimmed by 0 bases and V by 5 bases; bases with no gene match: 7. The germline V gene encodes CDR1 DFQATT and CDR2 SNEGSKA (reference sequence). CDR3 loop: CSAHRGSGSYEQYF. DNA of the CDR3: TGCAGTGCTCACAGGGGTTCGGGCTCCTACGAGCAGTACTTC.